Below, 22 T cell receptor beta chains from the same sample are listed, as sequenced in a study of blood T cell repertoires in COVID-19 (dated by TCRdb to 2018 to 2021). Libraries were constructed by the immunoSEQ multiplex PCR assay. Held by TCRdb, this immuneACCESS table contains in-frame sequences only and omits some clones. Under half of the omission traces to an unresolved V gene where checked; the cause of the rest is unknown. Across this sample there are some 150,000 clones, with under 90% seen only once. The ten largest clones capture around two fifths of the sample. Sequencing used peripheral blood. The source is a human donor in a cohort sampled during active COVID-19.

This chain links TRBV28 with TRBJ2-3; 10 bases align to TRBD1. The J segment lost 6 bases and the V segment lost 6 bases, leaving 6 bases of the junction unmatched. The CDR3 contains 14 residues. Germline V CDR1 and CDR2: MDHEN, SYDVKM. For the CDR3, the DNA is TGTGCCAGCAGGCTGACAGGGGGCAGGGATACGCAGTATTTT. This gives the protein CASRLTGGRDTQYF.

The rearrangement links TRBV2 to TRBJ1-1, with 7 bases identical to TRBD1. Germline CDR1 reads SNHLY; CDR2 reads FYNNEI. CDR3 length equals 13 residues. J gave up 8 bases and V 8 bases, and 11 bases lay outside the gene matches. The CDR3 is CASQNQGVAEAFF. DNA of the CDR3: TGTGCCAGCCAGAACCAGGGGGTGGCGGAAGCTTTCTTT.

The J gene is TRBJ1-1, the V gene TRBV5-8; D not certain. This CDR3 contains 16 residues. The germline V gene encodes CDR1 SGHTS and CDR2 YDEGEE. Between the trimmed V and J ends, which lost 7 bases and 0 bases, there was a span of 19 bases. The CDR3: CASPTGRRSMNTEAFF. The CDR3 bases are TGTGCCAGCCCCACCGGCAGGAGGTCCATGAACACTGAAGCTTTCTTT.

The chain uses TRBV10-2 and TRBJ2-2; 7 nucleotides match TRBD1. This CDR3 has 17 amino acids. From germline, CDR1 is WSHSY and CDR2 SAAADI. With 7 bases clipped from V and 4 bases from J, the junction kept 15 bases outside the gene matches. As DNA, the CDR3 is TGCGCCAGCACCGGATCTCTTGGGACAGATACCACCGGGGAGCTGTTTTTT. Translated, it gives CASTGSLGTDTTGELFF.

This chain uses TRBV6-2 or TRBV6-3 with TRBJ1-2; 10 bases match TRBD1. Per the germline V gene, CDR1 is MNHEY and CDR2 is SVGEGT. The CDR3 is 14 residues long. With 5 bases clipped from V and 6 bases from J, the junction kept 6 bases outside the gene matches. Here the CDR3 DNA reads TGTGCCAGCAGTCAGACAGGGGGCTATGATGGCTACACCTTC. It codes for CASSQTGGYDGYTF.

The CDR3 nucleotides are TGTGCCAGCAGTTTGGGGGGGGCTGGAAACACCATATATTTT. The encoded protein is CASSLGGAGNTIYF. The rearrangement joins TRBV28 to TRBJ1-3, with D maybe TRBD1 (5 bases). CDR3 size: 14 residues. V was clipped by 3 bases and J by 2 bases, with 8 bases between them. CDR1 is MDHEN and CDR2 is SYDVKM in the germline V gene.

This clone was seen just once. The CDR3 reads CASSSDRFHTGELFF. The CDR3 region has the DNA TGTGCCAGCAGCAGCGACAGGTTCCACACCGGGGAGCTGTTTTTT. This chain connects TRBV7-2 to TRBJ2-2, with D possibly matching TRBD1 (6 bases). Trimming removed 5 bases from V and 3 bases from J, with 13 bases in between. Germline V gene lookup returns CDR1 SGHTA and CDR2 FQGNSA. The length of the CDR3 is 15 residues.

The rearrangement uses TRBV18 and TRBJ2-2; 9 nucleotides align to TRBD1. CDR3 length: 15 amino acids. Germline values: CDR1 KGHSH, CDR2 LQKENI. The junction had 4 bases not matched to a gene; V was cut back by 3 bases and J by 5 bases. The CDR3 DNA reads as TGTGCCAGCTCACCTCGGGACAGGGCTACCGGGGAGCTGTTTTTT. Translation gives CASSPRDRATGELFF.

This chain connects TRBV7-2 to TRBJ2-7; unclear D gene. Looked up from germline, CDR1 is SGHTA and CDR2 is FQGNSA. V was clipped by 8 bases and J by 9 bases, with 14 bases between them. The CDR3 has 11 residues. This CDR3 is CASGYDFVQYF. Here the CDR3 DNA reads TGTGCCAGCGGCTACGACTTCGTGCAGTACTTC. Drawing the rest from reference TRBV7-2 and TRBJ2-7, the complete variable domain is GAGVSQSPSNKVTEKGKDVELRCDPISGHTALYWYRQSLGQGLEFLIYFQGNSAPDKSGLPSDRFSAERTGGSVSTLTIQRTQQEDSAVYLCASGYDFVQYFGPGTRLTVT.

This clone was observed a few times. This rearrangement joins TRBV12-3 or TRBV12-4 to TRBJ2-5, with D uncertain. This CDR3 is built from 13 residues. V gave up 3 bases and J gave up 0 bases, with 5 bases separating them. The CDR3 nucleotides are TGTGCCAGCAGTTTCGAGGACCAAGAGACCCAGTACTTC. Its translation is CASSFEDQETQYF.

This chain links TRBV7-6 with TRBJ2-7, with D possibly TRBD2 on 5 matching bases. CDR3 length: 16 residues. Trimming left V 2 bases short and J 0 bases short, with 14 bases between. The V gene's germline CDR1 is SGHVS and CDR2 FNYEAQ. The CDR3 DNA sequence: TGTGCCAGCAGCTTAATGGTAACGGGGAGCTCCTACGAGCAGTACTTC. The encoded protein is CASSLMVTGSSYEQYF.

The J gene is TRBJ2-5, the V gene TRBV10-3; TRBD2 might be the D (5 bases). V was shortened by 7 bases and J by 5 bases, with 14 bases between the two germline ends. Germline V gene lookup returns CDR1 ENHRY and CDR2 SYGVKD. The CDR3 runs to 13 residues. CDR3 amino acids: CAINPTAGETQYF. The CDR3 DNA reads TGTGCCATCAACCCGACCGCGGGTGAGACCCAGTACTTC.

This chain connects TRBV29-1 to TRBJ2-3, with D tentatively TRBD1 (5 bases). CDR1 is SQVTM, CDR2 ANQGSEA, per germline. This CDR3 spans 12 amino acids. CDR3 amino acids: CTTQGVTDTQYF. DNA for the CDR3: TGCACCACCCAGGGCGTCACAGATACGCAGTATTTT.

The rearrangement joins TRBV6-5 to TRBJ1-2, with 7 bases that match TRBD1. The CDR3 sequence is 13 residues long. Germline V gives CDR1 MNHEY, CDR2 SVGAGI. The V and J ends lost 4 bases and 8 bases, in that order; junction bases with no gene match: 7. CDR3 sequence reads: CASSSGQSRGYTF. The CDR3 region has the DNA TGTGCCAGCAGTTCGGGACAGAGTAGAGGCTACACCTTC.

The V call is TRBV5-1, the J call TRBJ2-3; D is perhaps TRBD1 (5 bases). The V gene lost 7 bases and the J gene lost 0 bases, with 12 bases spanning the gap. Germline CDR1 SGHRS, CDR2 YFSETQ. The CDR3 contains 14 residues. The CDR3 bases are TGCGCCAGCTTCAAAGACAGTAGCACAGATACGCAGTATTTT. This sequence encodes CASFKDSSTDTQYF. The variable domain in full, with the rest retrieved from reference TRBV5-1 and TRBJ2-3, is KAGVTQTPRYLIKTRGQQVTLSCSPISGHRSVSWYQQTPGQGLQFLFEYFSETQRNKGNFPGRFSGRQFSNSRSEMNVSTLELGDSALYLCASFKDSSTDTQYFGPGTRLTVL.

The gene calls are TRBV10-3 and TRBJ1-3; the match to TRBD1 covers 9 bases. J was trimmed by 3 bases and V by 6 bases; bases with no gene match: 3. The germline V gene encodes CDR1 ENHRY and CDR2 SYGVKD. This CDR3 comprises 14 residues. The CDR3 DNA follows: TGTGCCATCAGGGACAGGGGAGGTGGAAACACCATATATTTT. It translates to CAIRDRGGGNTIYF.

The chain has TRBV24-1 and TRBJ1-2, with 10 nucleotides matching TRBD1. CDR1 is KGHDR, CDR2 SFDVKD, per germline. The V gene end was trimmed by 4 bases and the J gene end by 8 bases; junction bases not matched to a gene: 6. The CDR3 totals 14 residues. CDR3 coding DNA: TGTGCCACCAGTGAGGGACAGGGGCTGGGCGGCTACACCTTC. This sequence encodes CATSEGQGLGGYTF.

This clone has a single count. The CDR3 sequence is CASTLPVWPQHF. In DNA form, the CDR3 reads TGTGCCAGCACCCTTCCCGTATGGCCCCAGCATTTT. This chain uses TRBV12-3 or TRBV12-4 with TRBJ1-5; D gene uncertain. The CDR3 covers 12 residues. Trimming stripped 7 bases from V and 9 bases from J, with 13 bases between.

The CDR3 region is CASSLNRAYEQYF. The CDR3 bases are TGTGCCAGCAGTTTGAACAGGGCGTACGAGCAGTACTTC. The chain couples TRBV28 to TRBJ2-7, with D possibly matching TRBD1 (6 bases). Trimming removed 3 bases at V and 4 bases at J, with 10 bases between. The CDR3 spans 13 residues. The germline CDR1 and CDR2 sequences are MDHEN and SYDVKM.

This clone was recorded only once. The rearrangement uses TRBV11-2 and TRBJ1-4; possibly TRBD1 for D (6 bases). The V end was cut by 8 bases, the J end by 5 bases, with 12 bases between. CDR1 is SGHAT and CDR2 is FQNNGV in the germline V gene. The CDR3 is 13 amino acids. The CDR3 loop is CASARGFNEKLFF. As DNA, the CDR3 is TGTGCCAGCGCGAGGGGGTTCAATGAAAAACTGTTTTTT.

CDR3 coding DNA: TGTGCCAGCAGCTTCGACAGGTTGCTTGGCTACACCTTC. It specifies CASSFDRLLGYTF. The chain carries TRBV7-2 and TRBJ1-2; D may be TRBD1 (6 bases). The CDR3 is made up of 13 amino acids. V dropped 3 bases and J dropped 7 bases, with 12 bases sitting between them. Germline assignment: CDR1 SGHTA and CDR2 FQGNSA.

This chain uses TRBV19 with TRBJ1-2, with D maybe TRBD1 (5 bases). The V gene's germline CDR1 is LNHDA and CDR2 SQIVND (reference sequence). The V gene lost 3 bases and the J gene lost 4 bases, with 12 bases spanning the gap. CDR3 size: 14 residues. Here the CDR3 reads CASSIGASPYGYTF. CDR3 nucleotide sequence: TGTGCCAGTAGTATTGGGGCCTCTCCCTATGGCTACACCTTC.